The clone carrying this TCR beta chain turned up a few times. Its antigen is currently unknown. Documented treatment: oral pan-JAK inhibitor, 5-10 mg twice daily. Obtained from alopecia areata patients were lesional scalp punch biopsies along with peripheral blood. The sample is drawn from a study of CD8+ T cells in alopecia areata. cDNA prepared by RNA extraction and subsequent reverse transcription served as the template for sequencing. Measured with immunoSEQ multiplex PCR; TCRdb has only the in-frame clones, and not every one. Of approximately 220,000 clones listed, about two fifths are singletons. Findings and caveats of the study: Significant decreases in scalp clonality and expanded CD8+ clones followed tofacitinib treatment. Mice showed clearer TCR sharing than patients did, a gap that was possibly HLA-related. Scalp and blood retained many expanded lesional clones during tofacitinib.

The receptor was isolated from a human donor with alopecia areata. The material sequenced was CD4+ T cells sorted from blood, taken at approximately week 30, from a patient treated with tofacitinib.

CDR3 loop: CASSHGQPNQPQHF. For the CDR3, the DNA is TGCGCCAGCAGTCACGGACAGCCAAATCAGCCCCAGCATTTT. The rearrangement joins TRBV23-1 to TRBJ1-5; D is perhaps TRBD1 (6 bases). TRBV23-1 has ORF status, its function being uncertain. The CDR3 sequence is 14 residues long. Between the trimmed V and J ends, which lost 3 bases and 4 bases, there was a span of 10 bases.